This T cell receptor beta chain was captured by sequencing in a study of blood T cell repertoires in COVID-19. Trimming took 2 bases from V and 4 from J, leaving 16 bases between them. The length of the CDR3 is 16 residues. Germline V gene sequence: CDR1 MNHEY, CDR2 SVGAGI. Original processing methods: Nucleated cell counts were estimated from reference gene primer amplification. Libraries were prepared by immunoSEQ multiplex PCR; TCRdb keeps only in-frame clonotypes and omits some of them. That table supplies the V and J calls and clone size; D and trimming were determined from the DNA. This sample has 300,000 to 350,000 clones; around 83% occur once, and the top ten carry 2.5% to 3%.

This receptor was obtained from a man aged 25 to 40 with active or convalescent COVID-19. Input material: peripheral blood. The V call is TRBV6-5, the J call TRBJ2-3; D is perhaps TRBD2 (5 bases). CDR3: CASSYLLEPGADTQYF. In DNA form, the CDR3 reads TGTGCCAGCAGTTACCTTCTAGAGCCCGGGGCAGATACGCAGTATTTT.